This passage covers 23 T cell receptor beta chains from one sample sequenced in a study of control samples from healthy donors and cancer patients. Here immunoSEQ multiplex PCR was the method, and the copy in TCRdb shows in-frame clones only, minus some. The sample includes some 120,000 clones, 80% to 90% of them seen just once. The material sequenced was PBMCs. These receptors came from a woman in her fifties or sixties with colorectal cancer.

This sequence joins TRBV5-1 and TRBJ2-7, with a tentative D call TRBD2 (5 bases). The CDR3 has 17 amino acids. The V and J ends lost 2 bases and 6 bases respectively, with 24 bases between them. Germline V lookup: CDR1 SGHRS, CDR2 YFSETQ. CDR3 in amino acids: CASSLSFRGNLWREQYF. CDR3 nucleotide sequence: TGCGCCAGCAGCTTATCTTTCCGGGGTAACTTGTGGCGCGAGCAGTACTTC.

The chain carries TRBV7-2 and TRBJ2-1; TRBD1 might be the D (6 bases). The V and J ends lost 1 base and 7 bases respectively, with 14 bases between them. In germline, CDR1 is SGHTA, CDR2 FQGNSA. There are 15 residues in the CDR3. CDR3 loop: CASSLDRVSINEQFF. The DNA for the CDR3 is TGTGCCAGCAGCTTAGACAGGGTCTCTATAAATGAGCAGTTCTTC. Full variable domain (outside the CDR3, taken from reference TRBV7-2 and TRBJ2-1): GAGVSQSPSNKVTEKGKDVELRCDPISGHTALYWYRQSLGQGLEFLIYFQGNSAPDKSGLPSDRFSAERTGGSVSTLTIQRTQQEDSAVYLCASSLDRVSINEQFFGPGTRLTVL.

V and J are TRBV11-3 and TRBJ1-1; 10 nucleotides line up with TRBD1. V was clipped by 0 bases and J by 3 bases; unmatched bases: 10. The CDR3 length is 18 residues. CDR1 is SGHNT, CDR2 YENEEA, per germline. The DNA for the CDR3 is TGTGCCAGCAGCTTAGATTGGACAGGGGGTTCAATGGACACTGAAGCTTTCTTT. Its protein is CASSLDWTGGSMDTEAFF.

The chain carries TRBV2 and TRBJ2-2; D call uncertain. Between the trimmed V and J ends, which lost 7 bases and 0 bases, there was a span of 9 bases. This CDR3 is 14 amino acids long. Germline CDR1 is SNHLY and CDR2 is FYNNEI. The CDR3 nucleotides read TGTGCCAGCACGGTCGGAGCGAACACCGGGGAGCTGTTTTTT. Protein sequence: CASTVGANTGELFF.

The chain has TRBV4-2 and TRBJ1-4; 7 positions match TRBD1. Trimming took 1 base from V and 8 from J; bases not matched to a gene: 7. Germline assignment: CDR1 LGHNA and CDR2 YNFKEQ. CDR3 size: 15 residues. CDR3 in amino acids: CASSQANRGNEKLFF. The CDR3 nucleotides are TGTGCCAGCAGCCAAGCCAACAGGGGCAACGAAAAACTGTTTTTT.

This clone was seen just once. The CDR3 here is CASSPNPQARPGPNTEAFF. CDR3 DNA: TGTGCCAGCAGCCCTAACCCTCAAGCTCGCCCGGGGCCGAACACTGAAGCTTTCTTT. The V and J genes are TRBV3-1 (or the pseudogene TRBV3-2) and TRBJ1-1, with a possible D match to TRBD1 (5 bases). V was pared by 4 bases and J by 1 base, with 25 bases between. From germline, CDR1 is LGHDT and CDR2 YNNKEL (reference sequence). This CDR3 is 19 amino acids long.

The V call is TRBV6-2 or TRBV6-3, the J call TRBJ2-7; TRBD2 matches 8 bases. Germline trimming cut 5 bases from V and 5 bases from J; bases unmatched to any gene: 11. CDR1 and CDR2 from the germline V gene are MNHEY and SVGEGT. CDR3 size: 15 residues. The CDR3 sequence: CASSVSGRILHEQYF. The CDR3, as DNA: TGTGCCAGCAGTGTCAGCGGGAGAATTCTCCACGAGCAGTACTTC.

This clone was counted a single time. V gene TRBV2 combines with J gene TRBJ2-7, with a weak D call TRBD1 (6 bases). Germline loops: CDR1 SNHLY, CDR2 FYNNEI. The CDR3 covers 13 residues. V was pared by 8 bases and J by 3 bases, with 14 bases between. The CDR3 DNA sequence: TGTGCCAGCCTAAGGGACACAGACTACGAGCAGTACTTC. This sequence encodes CASLRDTDYEQYF.

The chain joins TRBV19 to TRBJ2-5; no reliable D call. The CDR3 is made up of 16 amino acids. Germline-derived CDR1 and CDR2 are LNHDA and SQIVND (reference sequence). Trimming stripped 2 bases from V and 5 bases from J, with 18 bases between. In DNA, the CDR3 is TGTGCCAGTAGTATAAGGTCAGGTCTGGGGTTTGAGACCCAGTACTTC. Its protein is CASSIRSGLGFETQYF.

The rearrangement links TRBV5-8 to TRBJ2-1, with TRBD2 matching over 12 bases. Germline V gives CDR1 SGHTS, CDR2 YDEGEE. Trimming cost V 1 base and J 10 bases; bases outside gene matches: 21. The CDR3 runs to 20 residues. For the CDR3, the DNA is TGTGCCAGCAGCTTGATCTTTGCGACTAGCGGGGGAAACGTCTTTGGCGAGCAGTTCTTC. It specifies CASSLIFATSGGNVFGEQFF.

Only one count was recorded for this clone. This chain uses TRBV28 with TRBJ2-7; a possible D gene is TRBD2 (6 bases). Trimming pared 4 bases from V and 3 bases from J, leaving 19 bases between. Germline-derived CDR1 and CDR2 are MDHEN and SYDVKM. This CDR3 is 16 amino acids long. The CDR3: CASSSAGGRRLYEQYF. CDR3 coding DNA: TGTGCCAGCAGTTCGGCCGGGGGAAGGCGCCTCTACGAGCAGTACTTC. The full variable domain, in which reference TRBV28 and TRBJ2-7 provide the parts outside the CDR3, is DVKVTQSSRYLVKRTGEKVFLECVQDMDHENMFWYRQDPGLGLRLIYFSYDVKMKEKGDIPEGYSVSREKKERFSLILESASTNQTSMYLCASSSAGGRRLYEQYFGPGTRLTVT.

The rearrangement joins TRBV11-3 to TRBJ2-3, with 11 positions matching TRBD2. Germline loops: CDR1 SGHNT, CDR2 YENEEA. The CDR3 covers 15 residues. V was clipped by 1 base and J by 6 bases; unmatched bases: 3. The CDR3 sequence is CASSLGLAGPDTQYF. The CDR3 DNA is TGTGCCAGCAGCTTAGGACTAGCGGGGCCCGATACGCAGTATTTT.

As regards this clone: One end of the junction fails to match germline, which may point to a read error. The CDR3 DNA sequence: TGCGCCCGCAGCTTGGGCGGGGCGGGCAGGGGGATGTCTGAAGCTTTCTTT. It yields the protein CARSLGGAGRGMSEAFF. The chain uses TRBV5-1 and TRBJ1-1, with 7 bases identical to TRBD1. Per germline, CDR1 SGHRS and CDR2 YFSETQ. The CDR3 is 17 amino acids.

V gene TRBV18 combines with J gene TRBJ1-4; unclear D gene. The V end was cut by 2 bases, the J end by 6 bases, with 7 bases between. The germline V gene encodes CDR1 KGHSH and CDR2 LQKENI. The CDR3 has 13 amino acids. The CDR3 nucleotides read TGTGCCAGCTCACCAGGGGAGGATGAAAAACTGTTTTTT. It encodes CASSPGEDEKLFF.

The chain links TRBV27 to TRBJ2-7; perhaps TRBD1 as D (6 bases). The CDR3 length is 14 residues. V was shortened by 4 bases and J by 3 bases, with 13 bases between the two germline ends. CDR1 is MNHEY, CDR2 SMNVEV, per germline (reference sequence). The DNA of the CDR3 is TGTGCCAGCAGTTACAGGGTGGACGGCTACGAGCAGTACTTC. Protein sequence: CASSYRVDGYEQYF.

The chain combines TRBV10-1 with TRBJ2-1; tentative D call: TRBD1 (5 bases). Trimming shortened V by 8 bases and J by 9 bases, and 11 bases separated the two germline ends. The germline V gene encodes CDR1 WNHNN and CDR2 SYGVQD (reference sequence). This CDR3 spans 11 amino acids. The CDR3 sequence is CASQGFSEQFF. The CDR3 DNA sequence: TGCGCCAGCCAGGGCTTCTCTGAGCAGTTCTTC.

This clone is a singleton in its sample. V and J are TRBV3-1 (or the pseudogene TRBV3-2) and TRBJ2-1; 8 nucleotides align to TRBD2. The J segment lost 5 bases and the V segment lost 3 bases, leaving 12 bases of the junction unmatched. This CDR3 contains 17 residues. Per germline, CDR1 LGHDT and CDR2 YNNKEL (reference sequence). CDR3 bases: TGTGCCAGCAGCCACGAGAGACCGGGACTAGGTAACAATGAGCAGTTCTTC. This translates into CASSHERPGLGNNEQFF.

This chain joins TRBV7-9 and TRBJ2-7; possible D gene TRBD1, 6 bases. CDR1 SEHNR and CDR2 FQNEAQ come from the germline V gene (reference sequence). Trimming left V 4 bases short and J 6 bases short, with 16 bases between. The length of the CDR3 is 14 residues. The CDR3 reads CASSSQRTDGEQYF. DNA for the CDR3: TGTGCCAGCAGCTCCCAACGGACAGACGGCGAGCAGTACTTC. Looking up the rest from reference TRBV7-9 and TRBJ2-7 gives the full variable domain: DTGVSQNPRHKITKRGQNVTFRCDPISEHNRLYWYRQTLGQGPEFLTYFQNEAQLEKSRLLSDRFSAERPKGSFSTLEIQRTEQGDSAMYLCASSSQRTDGEQYFGPGTRLTVT.

The rearrangement joins TRBV7-2 to TRBJ1-2; weak D call: TRBD1 (6 bases). This CDR3 comprises 14 residues. Germline lookup yields CDR1 SGHTA and CDR2 FQGNSA. The ends were cut back, 2 bases at V and 1 base at J, with 8 bases in the middle. CDR3 protein: CASSLYRDNYGYTF. The CDR3 DNA reads TGTGCCAGCAGCTTATACAGGGATAACTATGGCTACACCTTC.

This clone has a handful of counts. The V and J genes are TRBV18 and TRBJ2-5; D remains ambiguous. Trimming stripped 2 bases from V and 0 bases from J, with 4 bases between. This CDR3 has 13 amino acids. CDR1 and CDR2 (germline): KGHSH, LQKENI. For the CDR3, the DNA is TGTGCCAGCTCACCAGGGTACCAAGAGACCCAGTACTTC. This sequence encodes CASSPGYQETQYF.

J is TRBJ1-1 and V is TRBV19; no clear D gene. CDR1 LNHDA and CDR2 SQIVND come from the germline V gene (reference sequence). This CDR3 is 13 amino acids long. Trimming shortened V by 4 bases and J by 6 bases, and 12 bases separated the two germline ends. The CDR3 reads CASSTSDLAEAFF. CDR3 sequence (DNA): TGTGCCAGTAGTACTTCGGACCTCGCTGAAGCTTTCTTT.

This chain links TRBV7-9 with TRBJ2-7, with TRBD1 identical over 8 bases. CDR1 is SEHNR and CDR2 is FQNEAQ in the germline V gene (reference sequence). With 5 bases clipped from V and 3 bases from J, the junction kept 6 bases outside the gene matches. The CDR3 is 14 residues long. This CDR3 is CASSTRDRNYEQYF. The CDR3 DNA is TGTGCCAGCAGCACAAGGGACAGGAACTACGAGCAGTACTTC.

The J gene is TRBJ2-2, the V gene TRBV28; 7 bases map to TRBD1. The CDR3 totals 13 residues. CDR1 and CDR2 (germline): MDHEN, SYDVKM. Trimming cost V 7 bases and J 3 bases; bases outside gene matches: 2. CDR3 region: CASIDRDTGELFF. The CDR3 coding sequence is TGTGCCAGCATAGACAGGGACACCGGGGAGCTGTTTTTT.